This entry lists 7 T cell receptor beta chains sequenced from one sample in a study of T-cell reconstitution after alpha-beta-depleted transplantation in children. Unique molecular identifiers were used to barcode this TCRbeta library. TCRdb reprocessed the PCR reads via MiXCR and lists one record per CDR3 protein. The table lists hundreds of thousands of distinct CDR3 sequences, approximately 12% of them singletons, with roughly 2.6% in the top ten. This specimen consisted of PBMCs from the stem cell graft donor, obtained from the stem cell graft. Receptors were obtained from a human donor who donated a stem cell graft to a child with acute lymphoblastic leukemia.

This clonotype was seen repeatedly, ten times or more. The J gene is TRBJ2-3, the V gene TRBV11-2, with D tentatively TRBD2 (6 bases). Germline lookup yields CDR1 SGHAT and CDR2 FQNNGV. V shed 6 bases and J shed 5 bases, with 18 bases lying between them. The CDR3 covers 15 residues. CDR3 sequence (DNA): TGTGCCAGCAGTCTATCCGCGGGATGGGTAGATACGCAGTATTTT. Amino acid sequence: CASSLSAGWVDTQYF.

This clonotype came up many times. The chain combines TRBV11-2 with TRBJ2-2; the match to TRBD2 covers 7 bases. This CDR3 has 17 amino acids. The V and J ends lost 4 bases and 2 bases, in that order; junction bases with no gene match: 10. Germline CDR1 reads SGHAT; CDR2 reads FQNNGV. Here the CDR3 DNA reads TGTGCCAGCAGCTGGGGAGGGGCGGGAACAAACACCGGGGAGCTGTTTTTT. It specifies CASSWGGAGTNTGELFF.

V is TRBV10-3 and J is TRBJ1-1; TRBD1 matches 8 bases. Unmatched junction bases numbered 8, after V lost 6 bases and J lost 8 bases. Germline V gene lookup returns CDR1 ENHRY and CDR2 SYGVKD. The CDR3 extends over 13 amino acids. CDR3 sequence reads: CAISTGGGTEAFF. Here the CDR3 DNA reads TGTGCCATCAGCACAGGGGGGGGGACCGAAGCTTTCTTT.

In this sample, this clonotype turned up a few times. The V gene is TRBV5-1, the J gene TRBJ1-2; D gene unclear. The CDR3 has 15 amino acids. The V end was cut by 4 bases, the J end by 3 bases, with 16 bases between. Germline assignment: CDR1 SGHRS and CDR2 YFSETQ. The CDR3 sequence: CASSPLVGSDYGYTF. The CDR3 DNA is TGCGCCAGCAGCCCCCTCGTGGGAAGTGACTATGGCTACACCTTC.

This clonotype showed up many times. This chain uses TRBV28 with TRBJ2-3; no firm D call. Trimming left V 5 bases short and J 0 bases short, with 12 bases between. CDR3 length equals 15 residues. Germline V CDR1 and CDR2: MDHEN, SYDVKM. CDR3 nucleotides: TGTGCCAGCAGTCCGGACGGCTTAAGCACAGATACGCAGTATTTT. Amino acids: CASSPDGLSTDTQYF.

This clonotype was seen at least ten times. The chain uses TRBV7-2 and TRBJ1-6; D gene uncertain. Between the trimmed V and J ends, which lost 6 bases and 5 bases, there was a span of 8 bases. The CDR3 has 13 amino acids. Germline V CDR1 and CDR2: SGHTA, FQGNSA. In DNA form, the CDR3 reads TGTGCCAGCAGGGCGCAAAATAATTCACCCCTCCACTTT. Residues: CASRAQNNSPLHF.

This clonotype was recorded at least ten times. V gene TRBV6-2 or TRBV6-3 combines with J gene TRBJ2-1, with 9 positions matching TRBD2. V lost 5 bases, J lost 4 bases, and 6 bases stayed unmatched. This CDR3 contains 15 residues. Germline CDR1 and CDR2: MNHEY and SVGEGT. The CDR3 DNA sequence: TGTGCCAGCAGTCCTATAGCGGGGGTTTACAATGAGCAGTTCTTC. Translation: CASSPIAGVYNEQFF.